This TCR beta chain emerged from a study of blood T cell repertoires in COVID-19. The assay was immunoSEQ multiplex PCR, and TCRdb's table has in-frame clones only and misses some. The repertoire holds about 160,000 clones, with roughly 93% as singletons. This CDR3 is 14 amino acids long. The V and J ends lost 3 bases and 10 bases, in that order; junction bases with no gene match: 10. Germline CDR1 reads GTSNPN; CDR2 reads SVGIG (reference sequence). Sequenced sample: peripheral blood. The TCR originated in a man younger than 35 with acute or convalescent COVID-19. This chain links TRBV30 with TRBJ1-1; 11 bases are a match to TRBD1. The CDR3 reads CAWSLTGTGGGAFF. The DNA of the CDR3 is TGTGCCTGGAGCCTAACCGGGACAGGGGGGGGAGCTTTCTTT. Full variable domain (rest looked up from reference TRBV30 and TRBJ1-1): SQTIHQWPATLVQPVGSPLSLECTVEGTSNPNLYWYRQAAGRGLQLLFYSVGIGQISSEVPQNLSASRPQDRQFILSSKKLLLSDSGFYLCAWSLTGTGGGAFFGQGTRLTVV.